The present T cell receptor beta chain was sequenced within a study of cytomegalovirus exposure and HLA in healthy donors. Overall study results and limits: The listing of roughly 160 TCR beta chains classed them as cytomegalovirus-associated. Analyzed later, most CMV-associated TCR beta chains appeared HLA-restricted.

Use of 60 Vbeta and 13 Jbeta primers characterized the PCR. TCRdb keeps only in-frame clones here, not all; method: immunoSEQ multiplex PCR. The table has about 120,000 clones, roughly three fifths seen once. The CDR3 loop spans 16 amino acids. V was clipped by 0 bases and J by 2 bases; unmatched bases: 5. The germline V gene has CDR1 SGDLS and CDR2 YYNGEE. Concerning this clone itself: What it binds is not known.

The source of this sequence is a woman aged 40 to 50 in good health and CMV-seropositive. The source material was PBMCs. This rearrangement joins TRBV9 to TRBJ2-5; 9 nucleotides agree with TRBD1. Written as DNA, the CDR3 is TGTGCCAGCAGCGTAGCGCCGGGACAGGGACAAGAGACCCAGTACTTC. The encoded protein is CASSVAPGQGQETQYF.